What follows are 21 T cell receptor beta chains derived from one specimen sequenced in a study of early T cells in non-severe SARS-CoV-2 infection. TCRdb itself ran the 5' RACE reads through MiXCR, one entry per CDR3 protein. Here the sample spans 45,000 to 55,000 distinct CDR3 sequences, approximately 6.7% being singletons. Sequenced input: whole blood. These receptors all come from an adult who was a healthcare worker with PCR-confirmed SARS-CoV-2 infection or an uninfected control (not recorded which).

The chain uses TRBV4-3 and TRBJ1-1, with unresolved D. V dropped 8 bases and J dropped 1 base, with 11 bases sitting between them. From germline, CDR1 is LGHNA and CDR2 YSLEER. The CDR3 spans 13 residues. The CDR3 spells CASAFQANTEAFF. The DNA for the CDR3 is TGCGCCAGCGCATTTCAGGCGAACACTGAAGCTTTCTTT.

This clonotype has at least ten counts. V usage is TRBV20-1 and J usage is TRBJ2-4, with 8 positions matching TRBD1. CDR1 is DFQATT, CDR2 SNEGSKA, per germline (reference sequence). This CDR3 has 13 residues. J gave up 6 bases and V 2 bases, and 3 bases lay outside the gene matches. The CDR3 protein is CSARPGTGNIQYF. The CDR3 nucleotides are TGCAGTGCTAGACCAGGGACAGGAAACATTCAGTACTTC.

This clonotype has a handful of counts. The chain recombines TRBV21-1 with TRBJ1-6; whether TRBD1, the table's D call, matches the DNA was not checked. TRBV21-1 has pseudogene status. CDR3 length: 18 amino acids. The CDR3 reads CASSPDRALPLDNSPLHF. CDR3 sequence (DNA): TGTGCCAGCAGCCCAGACAGGGCGTTGCCTTTAGATAATTCACCCCTCCACTTT.

This clonotype has just a few counts. The gene calls are TRBV12-3 or TRBV12-4 and TRBJ2-2, with D perhaps TRBD1 (6 bases). The CDR3 has 14 amino acids. V was trimmed by 5 bases and J by 4 bases, leaving 11 bases between them. The chain's CDR3 is CASSPGHFTGELFF. The DNA of the CDR3 is TGTGCCAGCAGTCCGGGACACTTCACCGGGGAGCTGTTTTTT.

J is TRBJ2-1 and V is TRBV7-9, with 8 bases fitting TRBD2. The CDR3 runs to 13 residues. J gave up 15 bases and V 0 bases, and 7 bases lay outside the gene matches. Germline CDR1 reads SEHNR; CDR2 reads FQNEAQ (reference sequence). CDR3 sequence: CASSLATGTSLFF. In DNA form, the CDR3 reads TGTGCCAGCAGCTTAGCCACCGGGACTAGTCTGTTCTTC.

The rearrangement uses TRBV5-1 and TRBJ2-1, with 7 bases fitting TRBD2. Germline CDR1 reads SGHRS; CDR2 reads YFSETQ. Unmatched junction bases numbered 1, after V lost 2 bases and J lost 8 bases. This CDR3 contains 12 residues. This CDR3 is CASSFTSDEQFF. The CDR3 DNA is TGCGCCAGCAGCTTTACTAGCGATGAGCAGTTCTTC.

This clonotype showed up many times. The rearrangement joins TRBV11-2 to TRBJ1-1; D is ambiguous. Germline CDR1 SGHAT, CDR2 FQNNGV. Trimming took off 3 bases at V and 3 bases at J, with 8 bases between the two ends. This CDR3 region has 13 residues. The CDR3 here is CASSFLPYTEAFF. CDR3 coding DNA: TGTGCCAGCAGCTTTTTACCTTACACTGAAGCTTTCTTT.

This clonotype was seen at least ten times. The CDR3 DNA sequence: TGTGCCAGCAGCTTCATGGGATACGAGCAGTACTTC. This sequence encodes CASSFMGYEQYF. The chain uses TRBV5-6 and TRBJ2-7; D gene unclear. Germline V gene data show CDR1 as SGHDT and CDR2 as YYEEEE. Trimming pared 2 bases from V and 4 bases from J, leaving 7 bases between. The CDR3 runs 12 residues.

This clonotype was recorded at least ten times. V usage is TRBV18 and J usage is TRBJ1-2; possibly TRBD1 for D (5 bases). The CDR3 spans 14 residues. Germline-derived CDR1 and CDR2 are KGHSH and LQKENI. V lost 0 bases, J lost 2 bases, and 7 bases lay in between. Here the CDR3 DNA reads TGTGCCAGCTCACCACCCGGGGGGAACTATGGCTACACCTTC. Encoded protein: CASSPPGGNYGYTF. The full variable domain, rest sourced from reference TRBV18 and TRBJ1-2, is NAGVMQNPRHLVRRRGQEARLRCSPMKGHSHVYWYRQLPEEGLKFMVYLQKENIIDESGMPKERFSAEFPKEGPSILRIQQVVRGDSAAYFCASSPPGGNYGYTFGSGTRLTVV.

This clonotype occurred many times. V usage is TRBV6-2 or TRBV6-3 and J usage is TRBJ2-1; D gene ambiguous. CDR1 is MNHEY, CDR2 SVGEGT, per germline. Trimming stripped 6 bases from V and 12 bases from J, with 12 bases between. This CDR3 comprises 11 residues. The CDR3 protein is CASSYHYRQFF. The CDR3 DNA follows: TGTGCCAGCAGCTATCATTATCGGCAGTTCTTC.

This clonotype was found many times. The rearrangement uses TRBV6-2 or TRBV6-3 and TRBJ2-7; tentatively, D is TRBD1 (6 bases). V was clipped by 7 bases and J by 6 bases, with 19 bases between them. The CDR3 spans 14 residues. Germline-derived CDR1 and CDR2 are MNHEY and SVGEGT. The CDR3 bases are TGTGCCAGCATTCCCCCAGGGGTTCCGGGCGAGCAGTACTTC. Protein: CASIPPGVPGEQYF.

The chain carries TRBV7-9 and TRBJ2-3, with 8 bases fitting TRBD1. The J segment lost 0 bases and the V segment lost 5 bases, leaving 4 bases of the junction unmatched. Germline V gene sequence: CDR1 SEHNR, CDR2 FQNEAQ (reference sequence). This CDR3 is built from 15 residues. The CDR3 is CASSQDRASTDTQYF. Written as DNA, the CDR3 is TGTGCCAGCAGCCAGGACAGGGCTAGCACAGATACGCAGTATTTT. Complete variable domain (other parts from reference TRBV7-9 and TRBJ2-3): DTGVSQNPRHKITKRGQNVTFRCDPISEHNRLYWYRQTLGQGPEFLTYFQNEAQLEKSRLLSDRFSAERPKGSFSTLEIQRTEQGDSAMYLCASSQDRASTDTQYFGPGTRLTVL.

The J gene is TRBJ1-1, the V gene TRBV6-5; D not resolved. V shed 6 bases and J shed 5 bases, with 7 bases lying between them. The CDR3 runs 11 residues. Germline V gene lookup returns CDR1 MNHEY and CDR2 SVGAGI. CDR3 coding DNA: TGTGCCAGCAGCCGTAATACTGAAGCTTTCTTT. This gives the protein CASSRNTEAFF.

This clonotype was seen a few times. The rearrangement uses TRBV3-1 and TRBJ2-1; D remains ambiguous. The V gene's germline CDR1 is LGHDT and CDR2 YNNKEL (reference sequence). This CDR3 is 16 amino acids long. Trimming pared 4 bases from V and 3 bases from J, leaving 16 bases between. The CDR3 sequence: CASSRDHGVLYNEQFF. CDR3 nucleotides: TGTGCCAGCAGCCGAGACCACGGAGTTCTCTACAATGAGCAGTTCTTC.

A few counts support this clonotype. The V call is TRBV5-1, the J call TRBJ2-1, with D possibly TRBD2 on 6 matching bases. V was trimmed by 9 bases and J by 12 bases, leaving 19 bases between them. This CDR3 has 12 residues. The germline V gene encodes CDR1 SGHRS and CDR2 YFSETQ. Here the CDR3 DNA reads TGCGCCACCTCGTGGGGGGAAGGGGTGCAGTTCTTC. Translating gives CATSWGEGVQFF. Drawing the rest from reference TRBV5-1 and TRBJ2-1, the complete variable domain is KAGVTQTPRYLIKTRGQQVTLSCSPISGHRSVSWYQQTPGQGLQFLFEYFSETQRNKGNFPGRFSGRQFSNSRSEMNVSTLELGDSALYLCATSWGEGVQFFGPGTRLTVL.

Only a few counts were recorded for this clonotype. The chain carries TRBV10-3 and TRBJ2-5, with TRBD1 matching 7 bases. This CDR3 comprises 15 residues. Germline V gene data show CDR1 as ENHRY and CDR2 as SYGVKD. The ends lost 4 bases at V and 0 bases at J; junction bases unmatched: 5. CDR3 amino acids: CAISVEQGYQETQYF. Written as DNA, the CDR3 is TGTGCCATCAGTGTAGAACAGGGGTACCAAGAGACCCAGTACTTC.

The CDR3, as DNA: TGTGCCAGCTCACCACCGAGAGGGACAGATACGCAGTATTTT. Its translation: CASSPPRGTDTQYF. The chain uses TRBV18 and TRBJ2-3; TRBD2 is a possible D gene (5 bases). The V gene's germline CDR1 is KGHSH and CDR2 LQKENI. The CDR3 sequence is 14 residues long. V lost 0 bases to trimming and J lost 3 bases, with 7 bases between them.

The chain employs TRBV6-2 or TRBV6-3 and TRBJ1-1, with 8 positions matching TRBD1. The CDR3 consists of 14 residues. The V and J ends lost 8 bases and 4 bases, in that order; junction bases with no gene match: 9. CDR1 is MNHEY and CDR2 is SVGEGT in the germline V gene. The CDR3 loop reads CASGPGGLVTEAFF. The CDR3 DNA is TGTGCCAGCGGACCAGGGGGCCTGGTCACTGAAGCTTTCTTT.

This clonotype was recorded a few times. The V gene is TRBV6-6, the J gene TRBJ2-6, with D tentatively TRBD1 (6 bases). The CDR3 has 20 residues. Germline V gene data show CDR1 as MNHNY and CDR2 as SVGAGI (reference sequence). V lost 4 bases and J lost 0, with 22 bases in between. This CDR3 reads CASSFLAPRGIISGANVLTF. The CDR3 DNA is TGTGCCAGCAGTTTTCTCGCCCCCAGGGGTATTATCTCTGGGGCCAACGTCCTGACTTTC.

This clonotype was counted between two and nine times. The J gene is TRBJ2-3, the V gene TRBV7-9; 7 bases are shared with TRBD1. Germline V lookup: CDR1 SEHNR, CDR2 FQNEAQ (reference sequence). This CDR3 comprises 23 residues. The V segment lost 4 bases and the J segment 2 bases; nucleotides outside the gene matches: 30. CDR3 loop: CASSSYRRVRLSTGTALTDTQYF. The CDR3 nucleotides read TGTGCCAGCAGCTCCTATCGTCGGGTCCGACTGTCGACCGGGACAGCCCTCACAGATACGCAGTATTTT.

This clonotype was seen only a few times. The J gene is TRBJ2-2, the V gene TRBV29-1; 11 bases match TRBD1. Trimming cost V 3 bases and J 6 bases; bases outside gene matches: 9. CDR1 and CDR2 from the germline V gene are SQVTM and ANQGSEA. This CDR3 comprises 16 residues. CDR3 sequence reads: CSVDSGTGQGAGELFF. CDR3 in DNA: TGCAGCGTTGATTCGGGCACGGGACAGGGGGCCGGGGAGCTGTTTTTT.